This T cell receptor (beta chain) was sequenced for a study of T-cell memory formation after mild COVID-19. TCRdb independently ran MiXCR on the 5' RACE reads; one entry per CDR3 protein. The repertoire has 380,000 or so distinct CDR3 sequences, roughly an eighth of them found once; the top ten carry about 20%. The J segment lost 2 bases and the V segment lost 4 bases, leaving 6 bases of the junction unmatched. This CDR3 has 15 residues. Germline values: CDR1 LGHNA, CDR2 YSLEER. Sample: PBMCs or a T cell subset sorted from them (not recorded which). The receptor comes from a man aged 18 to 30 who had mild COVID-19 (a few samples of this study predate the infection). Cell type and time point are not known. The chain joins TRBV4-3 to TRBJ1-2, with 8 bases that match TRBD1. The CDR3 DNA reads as TGCGCCAGCAGCCTGGGACAGGTTGTAAACTATGGCTACACCTTC. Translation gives CASSLGQVVNYGYTF.